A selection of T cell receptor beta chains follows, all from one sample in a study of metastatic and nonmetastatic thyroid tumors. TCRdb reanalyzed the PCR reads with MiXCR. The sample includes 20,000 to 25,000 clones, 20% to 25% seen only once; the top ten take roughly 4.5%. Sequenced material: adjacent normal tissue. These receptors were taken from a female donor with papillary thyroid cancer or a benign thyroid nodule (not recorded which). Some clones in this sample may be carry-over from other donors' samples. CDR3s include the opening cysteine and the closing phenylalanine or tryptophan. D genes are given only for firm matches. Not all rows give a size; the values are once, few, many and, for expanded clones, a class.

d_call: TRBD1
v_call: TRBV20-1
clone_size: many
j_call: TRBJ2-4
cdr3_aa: CSARDRGNIQYF
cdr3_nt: TGCAGTGCACGGGACAGGGGAAACATTCAGTACTTC

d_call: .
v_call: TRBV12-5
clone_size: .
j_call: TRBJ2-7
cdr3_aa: CASREPGSYSYEQYF
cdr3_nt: TGTGCTAGTAGGGAGCCGGGAAGCTACTCCTACGAGCAGTACTTC

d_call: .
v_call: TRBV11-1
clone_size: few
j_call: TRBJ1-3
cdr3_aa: CASSSHRTASGNTIYF
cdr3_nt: TGTGCCAGCAGCTCCCACAGGACAGCCTCTGGAAACACCATATATTTT

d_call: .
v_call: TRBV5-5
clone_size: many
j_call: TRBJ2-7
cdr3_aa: CASSLGRRAGSYEQYF
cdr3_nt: TGTGCCAGCAGCTTGGGTCGGCGGGCAGGGTCCTACGAGCAGTACTTC

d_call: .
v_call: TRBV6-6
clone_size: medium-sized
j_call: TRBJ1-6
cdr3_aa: CASSYDRGGANNSPLHF
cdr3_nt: TGTGCCAGCAGTTACGATCGGGGGGGCGCAAATAATTCACCCCTCCACTTT

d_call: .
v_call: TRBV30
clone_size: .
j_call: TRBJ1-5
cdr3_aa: CAWSRGHQDPRHF
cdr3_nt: TGTGCCTGGTCCCGGGGCCACCAGGATCCCCGGCATTTT

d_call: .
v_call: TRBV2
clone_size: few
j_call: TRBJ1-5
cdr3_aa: CASSQDSFDQPQHF
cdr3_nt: TGTGCCAGCAGTCAGGACAGTTTCGATCAGCCCCAGCATTTT

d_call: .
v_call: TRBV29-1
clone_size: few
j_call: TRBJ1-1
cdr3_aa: CSVEGADTEAFF
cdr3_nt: TGCAGCGTTGAGGGGGCGGACACTGAAGCTTTCTTT

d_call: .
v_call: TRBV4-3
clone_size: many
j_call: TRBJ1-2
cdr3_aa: CASSPGGGSINYGYTF
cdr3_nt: TGCGCCAGCAGCCCCGGGGGTGGGTCGATTAACTATGGCTACACCTTC

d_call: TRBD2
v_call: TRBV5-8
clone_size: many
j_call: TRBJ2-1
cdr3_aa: CASSPRTSGVFNEQFF
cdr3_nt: TGTGCCAGCAGCCCCAGGACTAGCGGGGTGTTCAATGAGCAGTTCTTC

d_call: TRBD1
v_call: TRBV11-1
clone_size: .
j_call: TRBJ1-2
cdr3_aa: CASTLDQRTGNYGYTF
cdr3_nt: TGTGCCAGCACCCTCGACCAAAGGACAGGTAACTATGGATACACCTTC